The 25 T cell receptor beta chains given below trace back to one sample, sequenced in a study of T-cell memory formation after mild COVID-19. TCRdb redid the calling of the 5' RACE reads with MiXCR, one entry per CDR3 protein. This sample has tens of thousands of distinct CDR3 sequences, with around a quarter found just once. Material for sequencing was PBMCs or a T cell subset sorted from them (not recorded which). These receptors were taken from a man aged 18 to 30 who had mild COVID-19 (a few samples of this study predate the infection). Cell type and time point are not known.

The rearrangement uses TRBV11-2 and TRBJ2-3; TRBD1 matches 7 bases. Germline V gives CDR1 SGHAT, CDR2 FQNNGV. Losses at the gene ends were 6 bases for V and 2 bases for J; bases not matched to a gene: 5. The CDR3 totals 14 residues. CDR3 nucleotides: TGTGCCAGCAGATCACAGGGGCCCACAGATACGCAGTATTTT. Protein product: CASRSQGPTDTQYF.

This clonotype was seen a few times. V is TRBV29-1 and J is TRBJ2-2; perhaps TRBD1 as D (5 bases). V was trimmed by 5 bases and J by 5 bases, leaving 9 bases between them. The germline CDR1 and CDR2 sequences are SQVTM and ANQGSEA. The length of the CDR3 is 12 residues. The CDR3 sequence: CSVPGLTGELFF. Here the CDR3 DNA reads TGCAGCGTTCCAGGGTTAACCGGGGAGCTGTTTTTT.

This chain uses TRBV12-3 or TRBV12-4 with TRBJ1-1, with TRBD1 identical over 7 bases. This CDR3 spans 14 amino acids. The ends lost 5 bases at V and 1 base at J; junction bases unmatched: 4. CDR3: CASSNGQENTEAFF. The CDR3 DNA sequence: TGTGCCAGCAGTAACGGACAGGAGAACACTGAAGCTTTCTTT.

This clonotype has just a few counts. The chain couples TRBV29-1 to TRBJ1-1; TRBD1 might be the D (5 bases). This CDR3 has 12 residues. CDR1 is SQVTM and CDR2 is ANQGSEA in the germline V gene. Trimming removed 6 bases from V and 2 bases from J, with 10 bases in between. DNA of the CDR3: TGCAGCGTGACAGAAATCAACACTGAAGCTTTCTTT. Amino acid sequence: CSVTEINTEAFF.

The J gene is TRBJ2-3, the V gene TRBV7-2; 7 nucleotides match TRBD2. Germline-derived CDR1 and CDR2 are SGHTA and FQGNSA. The CDR3 has 15 residues. V shed 1 base, J shed 4 bases, and the junction held 5 bases outside the gene matches. The CDR3 nucleotides read TGTGCCAGCAGCTTAGTGGGGGGGATCTCAGATACGCAGTATTTT. This sequence encodes CASSLVGGISDTQYF. Using reference TRBV7-2 and TRBJ2-3 for the parts outside the CDR3, the full variable domain is GAGVSQSPSNKVTEKGKDVELRCDPISGHTALYWYRQSLGQGLEFLIYFQGNSAPDKSGLPSDRFSAERTGGSVSTLTIQRTQQEDSAVYLCASSLVGGISDTQYFGPGTRLTVL.

The rearrangement joins TRBV11-2 to TRBJ2-1; 10 bases agree with TRBD1. The germline V gene has CDR1 SGHAT and CDR2 FQNNGV. This CDR3 is 18 amino acids long. Trimming removed 1 base from V and 1 base from J; junction bases left unmatched: 7. CDR3 sequence (DNA): TGTGCCAGCAGCTTAGCCGGGACAGGGGAAGGGTCCTACAATGAGCAGTTCTTC. Protein sequence: CASSLAGTGEGSYNEQFF.

The chain carries TRBV13 and TRBJ2-3; no firm D call. The V end lost 5 bases, the J end lost 6 bases, and 6 bases lay between the germline ends. The CDR3 covers 11 residues. Germline V gene sequence: CDR1 PRHDT, CDR2 FYEKMQ (reference sequence). This CDR3 reads CASSLDDTQYF. The CDR3 DNA reads TGTGCCAGCAGCCTGGATGATACGCAGTATTTT.

The chain recombines TRBV11-2 with TRBJ2-2; 7 bases align to TRBD1. Germline CDR1 is SGHAT and CDR2 is FQNNGV. With 8 bases clipped from V and 3 bases from J, the junction kept 9 bases outside the gene matches. CDR3 length: 15 amino acids. CDR3 in amino acids: CASGPLGQYTGELFF. In nucleotides, the CDR3 is TGTGCCAGCGGGCCTCTGGGACAGTACACCGGGGAGCTGTTTTTT.

This clonotype was observed a handful of times. The chain carries TRBV12-3 or TRBV12-4 and TRBJ2-5, with 8 bases identical to TRBD2. Trimming cost V 8 bases and J 4 bases; bases outside gene matches: 3. The CDR3 has 12 amino acids. The CDR3 reads CASRGGLETQYF. The DNA of the CDR3 is TGTGCCAGCCGGGGGGGCCTAGAGACCCAGTACTTC.

The rearrangement uses TRBV29-1 and TRBJ1-1; possibly TRBD1 for D (5 bases). CDR1 is SQVTM, CDR2 ANQGSEA, per germline. Trimming removed 6 bases from V and 10 bases from J, with 15 bases in between. The CDR3 is 11 amino acids. CDR3 bases: TGCAGCGTGGGGGTTGGGACTAGAGCTTTCTTT. The encoded protein is CSVGVGTRAFF.

This clonotype was found a few times. The V and J genes are TRBV29-1 and TRBJ2-1; TRBD2 aligns across 7 bases. The CDR3 is made up of 15 amino acids. The ends lost 7 bases at V and 6 bases at J; junction bases unmatched: 15. The germline V gene encodes CDR1 SQVTM and CDR2 ANQGSEA. CDR3 in amino acids: CSDLPASTSSNEQFF. CDR3 nucleotides: TGCAGCGACCTACCTGCTTCGACTAGCTCCAATGAGCAGTTCTTC.

This clonotype turned up a few times. The chain couples TRBV7-2 to TRBJ2-3; tentatively, D is TRBD1 (6 bases). V lost 2 bases to trimming and J lost 2 bases, with 11 bases between them. The CDR3 loop spans 15 amino acids. Per the germline V gene, CDR1 is SGHTA and CDR2 is FQGNSA. CDR3 residues: CASSLSQGITDTQYF. The CDR3 DNA reads TGTGCCAGCAGCTTAAGTCAGGGGATCACAGATACGCAGTATTTT.

This clonotype has only a few counts. V usage is TRBV5-1 and J usage is TRBJ1-2; 7 nucleotides match TRBD1. In germline, CDR1 is SGHRS, CDR2 YFSETQ. This CDR3 spans 15 amino acids. Trimming took 1 base from V and 3 from J; bases not matched to a gene: 6. In nucleotides, the CDR3 is TGCGCCAGCAGCTTGTATGGAGGGGGCGACTATGGCTACACCTTC. Translated, it gives CASSLYGGGDYGYTF.

V usage is TRBV20-1 and J usage is TRBJ1-1; D gene unclear. With 4 bases removed from V and 7 bases from J, the gap between germline ends came to 13 bases. The CDR3 is 12 residues long. Germline-derived CDR1 and CDR2 are DFQATT and SNEGSKA (reference sequence). As DNA, the CDR3 is TGCAGTGCTATTTTAAGGAGTTATGAAGCTTTCTTT. Translation gives CSAILRSYEAFF.

The CDR3 sequence: CASSGHKGGSGNTIYF. DNA for the CDR3: TGTGCCAGCAGCGGACACAAGGGGGGCTCTGGAAACACCATATATTTT. The chain combines TRBV9 with TRBJ1-3, with D possibly matching TRBD1 (6 bases). The CDR3 is 16 residues long. Germline V CDR1 and CDR2: SGDLS, YYNGEE. Trimming stripped 3 bases from V and 0 bases from J, with 13 bases between. The whole variable domain, filled in from reference TRBV9 and TRBJ1-3, reads DSGVTQTPKHLITATGQRVTLRCSPRSGDLSVYWYQQSLDQGLQFLIQYYNGEERAKGNILERFSAQQFPDLHSELNLSSLELGDSALYFCASSGHKGGSGNTIYFGEGSWLTVV.

This clonotype appeared a few times. This chain links TRBV7-4 with TRBJ2-1; D possibly corresponds to TRBD2 (5 bases). V shed 2 bases and J shed 2 bases, with 10 bases lying between them. Germline V gene data show CDR1 as SGHVT and CDR2 as SQSDAQ. The CDR3 is 15 amino acids. The CDR3 nucleotides read TGTGCCAGCAGCTTACGGGAATTCGCCTACAATGAGCAGTTCTTC. Translation gives CASSLREFAYNEQFF.

The V call is TRBV4-1, the J call TRBJ2-1, with D perhaps being TRBD1 or TRBD2 (5 bases each). This CDR3 has 16 residues. Per the germline V gene, CDR1 is MGHRA and CDR2 is YSYEKL. V was pared by 0 bases and J by 7 bases, with 16 bases between. The DNA of the CDR3 is TGCGCCAGCAGCCAAGAAAGGTGGGGGATCTGGAATGAGCAGTTCTTC. Translating it yields CASSQERWGIWNEQFF.

This clonotype was counted between two and nine times. The chain employs TRBV19 and TRBJ1-1; D is perhaps TRBD1 (6 bases). The germline gives CDR1 LNHDA, CDR2 SQIVND (reference sequence). Trimming pared 8 bases from V and 1 base from J, leaving 14 bases between. The CDR3 totals 14 residues. The CDR3 DNA sequence: TGTGCCAGTCGCCTTGGGGACAAGAACACTGAAGCTTTCTTT. Amino acid sequence: CASRLGDKNTEAFF.

This clonotype was observed a few times. The chain couples TRBV12-3 or TRBV12-4 to TRBJ1-6; possible D gene TRBD1, 5 bases. The CDR3 totals 12 residues. The V and J ends lost 4 bases and 13 bases respectively, with 11 bases between them. In nucleotides, the CDR3 is TGTGCCAGCAGTTACACAGGCTCTCCCCTCCACTTT. Amino acid sequence: CASSYTGSPLHF.

The J gene is TRBJ2-7, the V gene TRBV12-3 or TRBV12-4; TRBD1 or TRBD2 may be the D gene (5 bases each). This CDR3 has 14 amino acids. The germline V and J ends were trimmed by 6 bases and 2 bases, with 14 bases remaining between them. The CDR3 DNA reads as TGTGCCAGCAGCCGAGGGGACCCGCCCTACGAGCAGTACGTC. Translation: CASSRGDPPYEQYV.

V and J are TRBV15 and TRBJ2-7; D unclear. Germline lookup yields CDR1 LNHNV and CDR2 YYDKDF (reference sequence). Deletions cut 6 bases from V and 3 bases from J, with 9 bases between. This CDR3 comprises 12 residues. CDR3 sequence reads: CATSTFDYEQYV. Here the CDR3 DNA reads TGTGCCACCAGTACCTTCGACTACGAGCAGTACGTC.

This chain uses TRBV12-3 or TRBV12-4 with TRBJ2-5; no firm D call. Trimming took off 0 bases at V and 2 bases at J, with 10 bases between the two ends. This CDR3 region has 15 residues. The CDR3 sequence is CASSLASPAQETQYF. The CDR3 nucleotides read TGTGCCAGCAGTTTAGCCAGCCCCGCTCAAGAGACCCAGTACTTC.

V is TRBV6-5 and J is TRBJ1-2, with D possibly being TRBD1 (5 bases). Germline lookup yields CDR1 MNHEY and CDR2 SVGAGI. The CDR3 length is 16 residues. V lost 8 bases, J lost 0 bases, and 19 bases lay in between. The CDR3 sequence is CASRPVGGRANYGYTF. DNA for the CDR3: TGTGCCAGCCGCCCCGTGGGGGGTAGGGCTAACTATGGCTACACCTTC.

This clonotype was found a few times. The chain employs TRBV7-2 and TRBJ2-5; D may be TRBD2 (5 bases). The CDR3 length is 16 residues. CDR1 is SGHTA and CDR2 is FQGNSA in the germline V gene. V lost 1 base to trimming and J lost 0 bases, with 12 bases between them. DNA for the CDR3: TGTGCCAGCAGCTTAGTTGCGGGCTCGTACCAAGAGACCCAGTACTTC. Protein sequence: CASSLVAGSYQETQYF.

This clonotype was seen only a few times. The chain employs TRBV7-3 and TRBJ2-5; 7 bases are a match to TRBD2. J gave up 2 bases and V 5 bases, and 8 bases lay outside the gene matches. Germline assignment: CDR1 SGHTA and CDR2 FQGTGA. The CDR3 has 15 amino acids. The DNA for the CDR3 is TGTGCCAGCAGCCCCCTGGGCGGGGGTCAAGAGACCCAGTACTTC. Translating it yields CASSPLGGGQETQYF. Full variable domain (rest looked up from reference TRBV7-3 and TRBJ2-5): GAGVSQTPSNKVTEKGKYVELRCDPISGHTALYWYRQSLGQGPEFLIYFQGTGAADDSGLPNDRFFAVRPEGSVSTLKIQRTERGDSAVYLCASSPLGGGQETQYFGPGTRLLVL.